This T cell receptor beta chain was identified during a study of T cell repertoires in cytomegalovirus infection. Study-level background: HLA-B-restricted CMV epitopes that are well studied were used alongside recently identified HLA-C-restricted ones. Matching HLA type, along with CMV infection, was indicated by public TCR beta signatures.

Points on this clonotype: Its antigen is not identified.

Study-wide results and limits: Cumulative public TCR beta family frequency identified CMV carriers with the relevant HLA. HLA-C-restricted CMV-specific TCR beta clonotypes prevailed in the ex vivo response.

TCRdb used MiXCR to reprocess the reads, holding one entry per CDR3 protein. Seen here are 550,000 to 850,000 distinct CDR3 sequences, roughly 30% observed once, and the top ten hold roughly 20%. Per the germline V gene, CDR1 is DFQATT and CDR2 is SNEGSKA (reference sequence). The CDR3 consists of 14 residues. V gave up 6 bases and J gave up 8 bases, with 20 bases separating them. The source is a human donor in good health (CMV status not recorded). Some clones in this sample may be carry-over from other donors' samples. The rearrangement links TRBV20-1 to TRBJ2-1; a possible D gene is TRBD2 (5 bases). This sample comprised cultured PBMCs, obtained from culture after CMV antigen stimulation. The CDR3, as DNA: TGCAGTGCCAATGGGAGAACTCGAACGGATGAGCAGTTCTTC. Amino acid sequence: CSANGRTRTDEQFF.